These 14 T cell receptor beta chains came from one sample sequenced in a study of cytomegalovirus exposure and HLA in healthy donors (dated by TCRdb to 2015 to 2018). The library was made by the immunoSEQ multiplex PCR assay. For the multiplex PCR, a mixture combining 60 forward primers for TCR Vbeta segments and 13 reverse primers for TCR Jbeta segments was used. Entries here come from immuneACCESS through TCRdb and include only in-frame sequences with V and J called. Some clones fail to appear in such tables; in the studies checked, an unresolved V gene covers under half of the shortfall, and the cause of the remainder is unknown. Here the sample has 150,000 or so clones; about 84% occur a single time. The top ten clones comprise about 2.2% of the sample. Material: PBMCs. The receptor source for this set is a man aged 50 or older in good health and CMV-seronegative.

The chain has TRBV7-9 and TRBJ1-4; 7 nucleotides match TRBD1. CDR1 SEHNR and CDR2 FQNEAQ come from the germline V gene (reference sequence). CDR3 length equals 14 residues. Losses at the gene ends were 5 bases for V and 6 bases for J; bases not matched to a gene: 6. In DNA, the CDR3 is TGTGCCAGCAGCCCACAGGGGCGTGATGAAAAACTGTTTTTT. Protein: CASSPQGRDEKLFF.

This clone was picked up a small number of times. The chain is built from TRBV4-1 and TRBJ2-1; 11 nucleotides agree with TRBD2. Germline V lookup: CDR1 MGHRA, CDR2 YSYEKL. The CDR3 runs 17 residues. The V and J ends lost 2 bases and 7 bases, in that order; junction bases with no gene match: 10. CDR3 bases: TGCGCCAGCAGCCAACGGGAAGGTAGCGGGGGGGAGAATGAGCAGTTCTTC. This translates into CASSQREGSGGENEQFF.

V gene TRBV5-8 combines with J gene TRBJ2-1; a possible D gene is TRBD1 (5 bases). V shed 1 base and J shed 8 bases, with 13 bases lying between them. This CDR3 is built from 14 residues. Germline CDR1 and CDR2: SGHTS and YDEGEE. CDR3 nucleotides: TGTGCCAGCAGCTTGTGGCAGGGTACCGATGAGCAGTTCTTC. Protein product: CASSLWQGTDEQFF.

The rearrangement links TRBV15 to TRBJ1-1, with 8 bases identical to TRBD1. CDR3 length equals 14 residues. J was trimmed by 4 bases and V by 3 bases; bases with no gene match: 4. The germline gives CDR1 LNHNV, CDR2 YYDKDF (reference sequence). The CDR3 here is CATSSGQGFTEAFF. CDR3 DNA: TGTGCCACCAGCAGCGGACAGGGTTTCACTGAAGCTTTCTTT.

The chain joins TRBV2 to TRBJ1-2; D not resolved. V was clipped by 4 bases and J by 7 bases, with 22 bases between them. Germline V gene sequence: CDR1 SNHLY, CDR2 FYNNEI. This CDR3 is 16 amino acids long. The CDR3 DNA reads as TGTGCCAGCAGTGGCCGGGAGTCCGTCGAGGGCGGTGGCTACACCTTC. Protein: CASSGRESVEGGGYTF.

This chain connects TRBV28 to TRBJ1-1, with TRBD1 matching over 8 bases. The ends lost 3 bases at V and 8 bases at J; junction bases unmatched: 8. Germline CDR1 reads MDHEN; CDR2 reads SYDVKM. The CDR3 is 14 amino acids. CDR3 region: CASSFSFGDREAFF. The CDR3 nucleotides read TGTGCCAGCAGTTTTTCCTTCGGGGACAGGGAAGCTTTCTTT.

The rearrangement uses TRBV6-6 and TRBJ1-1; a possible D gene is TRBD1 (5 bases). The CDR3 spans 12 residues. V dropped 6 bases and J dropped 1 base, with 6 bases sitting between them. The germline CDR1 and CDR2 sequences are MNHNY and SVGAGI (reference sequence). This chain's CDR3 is CASRRGNTEAFF. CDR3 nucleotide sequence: TGTGCCAGCAGAAGGGGGAACACTGAAGCTTTCTTT.

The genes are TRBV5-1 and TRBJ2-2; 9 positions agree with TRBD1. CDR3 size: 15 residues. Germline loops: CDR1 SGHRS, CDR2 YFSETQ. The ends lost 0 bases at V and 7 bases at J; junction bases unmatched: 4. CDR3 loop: CASSLDRGQDGELFF. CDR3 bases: TGCGCCAGCAGCTTGGACAGGGGGCAGGACGGGGAGCTGTTTTTT.

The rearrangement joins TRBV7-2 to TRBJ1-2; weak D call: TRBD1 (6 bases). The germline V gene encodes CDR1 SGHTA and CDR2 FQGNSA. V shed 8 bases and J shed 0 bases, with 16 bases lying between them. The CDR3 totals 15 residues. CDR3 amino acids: CASRQARRSNYGYTF. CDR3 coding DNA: TGTGCCAGCCGACAGGCCAGAAGGTCTAACTATGGCTACACCTTC.

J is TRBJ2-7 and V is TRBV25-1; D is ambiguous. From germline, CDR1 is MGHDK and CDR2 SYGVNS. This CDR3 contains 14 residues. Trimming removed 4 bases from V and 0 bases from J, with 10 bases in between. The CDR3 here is CASSAPRFSYEQYF. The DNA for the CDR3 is TGTGCCAGCAGTGCCCCCCGGTTCTCCTACGAGCAGTACTTC.

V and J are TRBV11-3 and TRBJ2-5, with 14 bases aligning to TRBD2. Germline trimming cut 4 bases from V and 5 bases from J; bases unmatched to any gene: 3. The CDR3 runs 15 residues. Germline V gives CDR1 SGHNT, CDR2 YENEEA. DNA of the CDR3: TGTGCCAGCAGCTCGGGACTAGCGGGAGTTGAGACCCAGTACTTC. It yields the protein CASSSGLAGVETQYF. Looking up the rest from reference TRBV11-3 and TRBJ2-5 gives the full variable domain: EAGVVQSPRYKIIEKKQPVAFWCNPISGHNTLYWYLQNLGQGPELLIRYENEEAVDDSQLPKDRFSAERLKGVDSTLKIQPAELGDSAVYLCASSSGLAGVETQYFGPGTRLLVL.

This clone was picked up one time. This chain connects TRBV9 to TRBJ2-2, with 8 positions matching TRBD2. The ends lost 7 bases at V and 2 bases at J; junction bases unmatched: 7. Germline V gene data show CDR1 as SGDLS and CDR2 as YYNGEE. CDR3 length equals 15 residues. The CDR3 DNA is TGTGCCAGCGACCAGACTAGCGACAACACCGGGGAGCTGTTTTTT. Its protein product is CASDQTSDNTGELFF.

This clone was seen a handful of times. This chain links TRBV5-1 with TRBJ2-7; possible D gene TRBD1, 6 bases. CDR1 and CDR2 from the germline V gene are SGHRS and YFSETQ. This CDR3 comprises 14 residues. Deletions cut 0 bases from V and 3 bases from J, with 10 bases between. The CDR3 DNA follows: TGCGCCAGCAGCTTGGCAGGGGATTACTACGAGCAGTACTTC. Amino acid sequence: CASSLAGDYYEQYF.

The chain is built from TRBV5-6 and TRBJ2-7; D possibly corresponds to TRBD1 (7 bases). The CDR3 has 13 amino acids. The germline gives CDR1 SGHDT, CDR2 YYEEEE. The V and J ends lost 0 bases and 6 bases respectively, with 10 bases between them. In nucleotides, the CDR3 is TGTGCCAGCAGCTTGGACAGGGGAGGCGAGCAGTACTTC. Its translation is CASSLDRGGEQYF.